This TCR beta chain was profiled in a study of blood T cell repertoires in COVID-19. The CDR3 length is 15 residues. Source study methods: Quantification of nucleated cells was approximated via reference gene primer amplification. Measured with immunoSEQ multiplex PCR; TCRdb has only the in-frame clones, and not every one. V and J calls plus clone size are reproduced from that table; the DNA served to infer D and trimming. Altogether about 190,000 clones are present, about 88% being singletons, with the ten largest covering roughly 6.2%. With respect to this clone: The identical CDR3 is also encoded by other nucleotide sequences in the sample.

The clonotype comes from a woman aged 40-49 years who had recovered from COVID-19. V gene TRBV7-5 combines with J gene TRBJ1-3; TRBD1, the table's D call, lacks a check against the DNA. TRBV7-5 is labeled a pseudogene. Material for sequencing was peripheral blood. In DNA, the CDR3 is TGTGTCAGAAGCGACCGGGACAGGACTGGAAACACCATATATTTT. Encoded protein: CVRSDRDRTGNTIYF.